This T cell receptor beta chain was sequenced for a study of long-term antiretroviral therapy in people with HIV. Concerning this clone itself: Its antigen is not known.

Every one of the donors gave at least one pre-ART PBMC sample and at least two post-ART PBMC samples. Treated in the United States were all of the participants with HIV. Findings and caveats of the study: Among HIV repertoires, CDR3 length ranges were narrower than those of controls.

J gave up 5 bases and V 5 bases, and 2 bases lay outside the gene matches. The CDR3 is 15 amino acids. CDR1 is MNHEY and CDR2 is SVGAGI in the germline V gene. They ran version v3.0 of the immunoSEQ assay at survey level. TCRdb's table, derived via immunoSEQ multiplex PCR, lists solely in-frame clones and lacks some. In the table there are about 14,000 clones, around 83% of which are singletons. The rearrangement links TRBV6-5 to TRBJ2-3, with 15 bases matching TRBD2. The TCR originated in a young man with HIV. The specimen comprised unsorted PBMCs, sampled 0.4 years after starting antiretroviral therapy. The CDR3 nucleotides are TGTGCCAGCAGTCCGGGACTAGCGGGGGGAGATACGCAGTATTTT. This codes for CASSPGLAGGDTQYF.